This T cell receptor (beta chain) is from a study of identical twins. This clonotype was seen repeatedly, ten times or more. TCRdb analysed the 5' RACE reads with MiXCR anew, one entry per CDR3 protein. The repertoire holds hundreds of thousands of distinct CDR3 sequences, with roughly 6% as singletons. Germline V gives CDR1 SQVTM, CDR2 ANQGSEA. The CDR3 loop spans 12 amino acids. Trimming pared 3 bases from V and 0 bases from J, leaving 5 bases between. The sample comprised naive T cells sorted from blood. The chain is built from TRBV29-1 and TRBJ1-1, with D uncertain. This TCR was sampled from a young man in good health. The CDR3 loop is CSVDLMNTEAFF. As DNA, the CDR3 is TGCAGCGTTGATCTGATGAACACTGAAGCTTTCTTT.